This T cell receptor (beta chain) was sequenced in a study of blood T cell repertoires in COVID-19. This clone has just a few counts. Clones were read by immunoSEQ multiplex PCR, and TCRdb kept only the in-frame ones, dropping some. The profile shows 110,000 to 150,000 clones, 84% of them singletons. This CDR3 has 15 amino acids. V was shortened by 0 bases and J by 5 bases, with 10 bases between the two germline ends. Germline CDR1 LGHDT, CDR2 YNNKEL (reference sequence). The sequencing input was peripheral blood. The clonotype originates from a human donor in a cohort sampled during active COVID-19. This chain joins TRBV3-1 (or the pseudogene TRBV3-2) and TRBJ2-2; TRBD2 is a possible D gene (5 bases). CDR3 amino acids: CASSQDSRGTGELFF. CDR3 in DNA: TGTGCCAGCAGCCAAGATTCGCGAGGGACCGGGGAGCTGTTTTTT.